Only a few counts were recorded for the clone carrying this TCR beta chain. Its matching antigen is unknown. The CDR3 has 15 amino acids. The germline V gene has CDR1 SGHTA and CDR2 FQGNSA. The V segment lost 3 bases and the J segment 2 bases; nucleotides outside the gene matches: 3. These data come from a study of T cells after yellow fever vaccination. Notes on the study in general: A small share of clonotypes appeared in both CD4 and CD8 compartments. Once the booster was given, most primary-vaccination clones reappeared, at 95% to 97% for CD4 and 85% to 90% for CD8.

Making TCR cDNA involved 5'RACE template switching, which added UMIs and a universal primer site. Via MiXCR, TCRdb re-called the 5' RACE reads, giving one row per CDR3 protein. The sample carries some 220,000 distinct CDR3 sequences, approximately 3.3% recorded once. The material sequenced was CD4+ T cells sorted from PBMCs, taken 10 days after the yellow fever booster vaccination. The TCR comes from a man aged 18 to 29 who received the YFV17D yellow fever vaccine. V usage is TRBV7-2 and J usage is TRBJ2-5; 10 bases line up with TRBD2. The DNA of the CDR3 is TGTGCCAGCAGCTTGGGTAGCGGGAGGCAAGAGACCCAGTACTTC. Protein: CASSLGSGRQETQYF. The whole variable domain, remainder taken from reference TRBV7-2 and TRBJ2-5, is GAGVSQSPSNKVTEKGKDVELRCDPISGHTALYWYRQSLGQGLEFLIYFQGNSAPDKSGLPSDRFSAERTGGSVSTLTIQRTQQEDSAVYLCASSLGSGRQETQYFGPGTRLLVL.